This note documents a single T cell receptor (beta chain) sequence. No antigen is known for it. TCRdb's table, derived via immunoSEQ multiplex PCR, lists solely in-frame clones and lacks some. The table has more than 850,000 clones, 75% to 80% seen once; the top ten hold around 0.47%. The healthy adult donors were HIV-negative and reported no recent acute infections or vaccinations. Naive CD45RA+ and memory CD45RA-negative subsets were split from CD4+ cells. This sample is part of a study of shared clonotypes between healthy human individuals. Overall study results and limits: Non-shared clonotypes had lower generation probabilities than clonotypes shared by all four sorted-subset donors. With a few donors compared, 5% to 5.5% of naive CD4 clonotypes were shared.

Input material: memory CD4+ T cells from PBMCs. Described subset: CD45RA-negative fraction. This receptor was identified in a man in his late teens or twenties in good health. Some clones in this sample may be carry-over from other donors' samples.

The CDR3, as DNA: TGTGCCAGCATCTTAGGGGTGGGCGAGCAGTACTTC. Its protein product is CASILGVGEQYF. The chain uses TRBV5-4 and TRBJ2-7; D is possibly TRBD1 (5 bases). V shed 6 bases and J shed 6 bases, with 13 bases lying between them. CDR1 and CDR2 (germline): SGHNT, YYREEE (reference sequence). The CDR3 is made up of 12 amino acids.